These 15 T cell receptor beta chains originate from one sample sequenced in a study of spatial heterogeneity in lung cancer (dated by TCRdb to about 2019). Findings and caveats that apply to the study as a whole: The tumor nonsynonymous mutation count correlated with the number of expanded alpha and beta TCRs within the tumor.

The time point label on this specimen signifies: sample taken at primary tumor resection. Their antigen targets remain unknown. Library generation was performed with 5' RACE. Sequencing was carried out with a NextSeq 500. TCRdb handled the public reads itself, with Q25 trimming in fastp and clone calling in MiXCR, and kept productive beta chains. Every entry covers one CDR3 protein and lists the most common genes and DNA from its rows. Across this sample there are 20,000 to 25,000 distinct CDR3 sequences, with roughly 6.7% seen only once. The ten largest clones take up over 9% of the sample. The sequencing used lung tumor tissue, collected at surgery. These receptors all stem from a male donor with early-stage non-small cell lung cancer.

This clonotype was recorded many times. The chain is built from TRBV6-1 and TRBJ2-7, with 9 bases fitting TRBD1. The CDR3 contains 14 residues. CDR1 MNHNS and CDR2 SASEGT come from the germline V gene. With 7 bases clipped from V and 5 bases from J, the junction kept 9 bases outside the gene matches. CDR3 sequence reads: CASIPGQGHDEQYF. Written as DNA, the CDR3 is TGTGCCAGCATCCCGGGACAGGGTCATGACGAGCAGTACTTC.

This clonotype was found many times. The V call is TRBV28, the J call TRBJ2-2; perhaps TRBD1 as D (6 bases). The CDR3 totals 15 residues. The germline V gene encodes CDR1 MDHEN and CDR2 SYDVKM. Trimming took 5 bases from V and 5 from J, leaving 15 bases between them. DNA for the CDR3: TGTGCCAGCAGTCCCACGACAGGCTCAACCGGGGAGCTGTTTTTT. Protein sequence: CASSPTTGSTGELFF.

In this sample, this clonotype turned up many times. The chain couples TRBV7-9 to TRBJ2-3, with 8 positions matching TRBD1. Unmatched junction bases numbered 2, after V lost 1 base and J lost 2 bases. CDR3 length: 15 residues. Germline CDR1 and CDR2: SEHNR and FQNEAQ (reference sequence). The CDR3 protein is CASSLGTGYTDTQYF. CDR3 coding DNA: TGTGCCAGCAGCTTAGGGACAGGGTACACAGATACGCAGTATTTT.

In its sample, this clonotype was seen many times. The J gene is TRBJ2-2, the V gene TRBV5-1, with 8 bases matching TRBD2. The CDR3 is 16 residues long. V gave up 7 bases and J gave up 0 bases; unmatched junction bases: 8. Germline lookup yields CDR1 SGHRS and CDR2 YFSETQ. CDR3 coding DNA: TGCGCCAGCCGCGCTGCGGGAGGTGCGAACACCGGGGAGCTGTTTTTT. This codes for CASRAAGGANTGELFF.

Many counts were recorded for this clonotype. The gene calls are TRBV6-2 or TRBV6-3 and TRBJ2-1; 8 bases are a match to TRBD1. The CDR3 spans 14 residues. Germline-derived CDR1 and CDR2 are MNHEY and SVGEGT. V shed 7 bases and J 3 bases; nucleotides not matched to a gene: 5. The CDR3 DNA follows: TGTGCCAGCAAGACAGGGGCGGGCTACAATGAGCAGTTCTTC. Its protein is CASKTGAGYNEQFF.

The sample holds many counts of this clonotype. DNA for the CDR3: TGTGCCAGCAGTCCTAGCGGGGGGAGGAAGTTCTTC. Translation: CASSPSGGRKFF. This chain uses TRBV12-3 or TRBV12-4 with TRBJ2-1, with 11 bases identical to TRBD2. J lost 14 bases, V lost 5 bases, and 5 bases had no gene match. There are 12 residues in the CDR3.

This clonotype was counted at least ten times. This chain links TRBV6-6 with TRBJ2-1, with TRBD1 matching over 8 bases. The CDR3 is 15 amino acids. Per the germline V gene, CDR1 is MNHNY and CDR2 is SVGAGI (reference sequence). J was trimmed by 5 bases and V by 6 bases; bases with no gene match: 9. CDR3 sequence: CASRDRTGFNNEQFF. CDR3 DNA sequence: TGTGCCAGCAGAGACCGGACAGGGTTCAACAATGAGCAGTTCTTC.

This clonotype was counted only a few times. The genes are TRBV6-5 and TRBJ1-1; D gene unclear. Germline CDR1 is MNHEY and CDR2 is SVGAGI. V was clipped by 4 bases and J by 5 bases, with 11 bases between them. The CDR3 is made up of 13 amino acids. The CDR3 loop reads CASSFAGGTEAFF. The CDR3 DNA is TGTGCCAGCAGTTTCGCGGGAGGGACTGAAGCTTTCTTT.

V is TRBV5-6 and J is TRBJ2-3; the D gene is possibly TRBD2 (6 bases). Germline values: CDR1 SGHDT, CDR2 YYEEEE. The CDR3 is 16 amino acids. The germline V and J ends were trimmed by 1 base and 6 bases, with 18 bases remaining between them. CDR3 nucleotides: TGTGCCAGCAGCTTGTGGGCTAGCGTGATTCCCGATACGCAGTATTTT. Protein sequence: CASSLWASVIPDTQYF. Combining the CDR3 with reference TRBV5-6 and TRBJ2-3 gives the whole variable domain DAGVTQSPTHLIKTRGQQVTLRCSPKSGHDTVSWYQQALGQGPQFIFQYYEEEERQRGNFPDRFSGHQFPNYSSELNVNALLLGDSALYLCASSLWASVIPDTQYFGPGTRLTVL.

This clonotype was detected many times. The J gene is TRBJ2-3, the V gene TRBV10-3; 8 nucleotides align to TRBD1. Trimming cost V 11 bases and J 1 base; bases outside gene matches: 5. Germline V gene lookup returns CDR1 ENHRY and CDR2 SYGVKD. The CDR3 is made up of 13 amino acids. DNA for the CDR3: TGTGCCTCTTTGGGACAGGGCACAGATACGCAGTATTTT. It translates to CASLGQGTDTQYF.

The table lists this clonotype with a few counts. The chain joins TRBV11-2 to TRBJ2-1; no reliable D call. This CDR3 contains 12 residues. Germline assignment: CDR1 SGHAT and CDR2 FQNNGV. V lost 0 bases to trimming and J lost 15 bases, with 12 bases between them. The chain's CDR3 is CASSLDRRTWFF. As DNA, the CDR3 is TGTGCCAGCAGCTTAGATCGGAGAACCTGGTTCTTC.

This clonotype was detected a few times. One junction end disagrees with the germline gene, perhaps due to a read error. This chain uses TRBV9 with TRBJ2-2; TRBD2 is a possible D gene (6 bases). This CDR3 contains 13 residues. Germline lookup yields CDR1 SGDLS and CDR2 YYNGEE. The CDR3 loop is CASSVVKGGELLF. For the CDR3, the DNA is TGTGCCAGCAGCGTAGTTAAGGGCGGGGAGCTGCTTTTT.

This clonotype was counted ten times or more. This rearrangement joins TRBV6-5 to TRBJ2-5; perhaps TRBD2 as D (6 bases). Germline V gene data show CDR1 as MNHEY and CDR2 as SVGAGI. The CDR3 consists of 14 residues. V lost 8 bases and J 2 bases, leaving 15 bases between the germline ends. The CDR3 DNA reads TGTGCCAGCCGCCGGGGAGGAGGGCAAGAGACCCAGTACTTC. It translates to CASRRGGGQETQYF.

CDR3 amino acids: CASSLSRVETQYF. The DNA for the CDR3 is TGCGCCAGCAGCTTGTCCAGGGTAGAGACCCAGTACTTC. The chain employs TRBV5-1 and TRBJ2-5; tentative D call: TRBD1 (5 bases). The germline CDR1 and CDR2 sequences are SGHRS and YFSETQ. Between the trimmed V and J ends, which lost 1 base and 4 bases, there was a span of 8 bases. CDR3 length: 13 residues.

This clonotype was recorded many times. CDR3 protein: CASSLRTHGAYNEQFF. CDR3 DNA: TGTGCCAGCAGCTTACGGACCCATGGGGCATACAATGAGCAGTTCTTC. This chain links TRBV7-9 with TRBJ2-1; D possibly corresponds to TRBD1 (5 bases). Trimming removed 2 bases at V and 4 bases at J, with 15 bases between. The V gene's germline CDR1 is SEHNR and CDR2 FQNEAQ (reference sequence). The CDR3 totals 16 residues.